The 6 T cell receptor beta chains below all came from one sample that was sequenced in a study of CD8 T cells in ankylosing spondylitis. In TCRdb, the 5' RACE reads were re-called with MiXCR into one record per CDR3 protein. Altogether hundreds of thousands of distinct CDR3 sequences are present, 7% to 10% being singletons, with the ten largest covering 4.5% to 5%. The sample taken for sequencing was blood, either unsorted or a sorted T cell fraction (not recorded which). These receptors were collected from a female donor with ankylosing spondylitis or in good health (not recorded which).

Ten or more counts support this clonotype. The chain uses TRBV20-1 and TRBJ2-5; 8 bases line up with TRBD2. The CDR3 spans 14 residues. With 3 bases clipped from V and 4 bases from J, the junction kept 7 bases outside the gene matches. Germline assignment: CDR1 DFQATT and CDR2 SNEGSKA (reference sequence). The CDR3 is CSASIGRAGETQYF. The CDR3, as DNA: TGCAGTGCTAGTATCGGGAGGGCCGGAGAGACCCAGTACTTC.

This clonotype was recorded at least ten times. This chain uses TRBV5-1 with TRBJ2-5; 9 bases are shared with TRBD2. CDR3 size: 15 residues. Germline V gene sequence: CDR1 SGHRS, CDR2 YFSETQ. V was clipped by 1 base and J by 5 bases; unmatched bases: 6. The CDR3 region is CASSLRGGRAETQYF. In nucleotides, the CDR3 is TGCGCCAGCAGCTTGAGAGGCGGGAGGGCGGAGACCCAGTACTTC. Complete variable domain (other parts from reference TRBV5-1 and TRBJ2-5): KAGVTQTPRYLIKTRGQQVTLSCSPISGHRSVSWYQQTPGQGLQFLFEYFSETQRNKGNFPGRFSGRQFSNSRSEMNVSTLELGDSALYLCASSLRGGRAETQYFGPGTRLLVL.

Ten or more counts support this clonotype. The chain joins TRBV29-1 to TRBJ2-3; 9 positions match TRBD2. After removal of 3 bases from V and 5 bases from J, the junction contained 6 bases not matched to a gene. The CDR3 covers 14 residues. Germline assignment: CDR1 SQVTM and CDR2 ANQGSEA. In DNA form, the CDR3 reads TGCAGCGTTGACACTAGCGGGCAGGGAGATACGCAGTATTTT. This encodes CSVDTSGQGDTQYF.

This clonotype was counted ten times or more. This chain joins TRBV6-5 and TRBJ2-3; D is undetermined. CDR1 is MNHEY and CDR2 is SVGAGI in the germline V gene. V gave up 7 bases and J gave up 6 bases, with 17 bases separating them. The CDR3 runs 14 residues. CDR3 nucleotide sequence: TGTGCCAGCACCAAACGGGCTGGCTGGGATACGCAGTATTTT. Translation gives CASTKRAGWDTQYF.

There are many counts of this clonotype. V gene TRBV27 combines with J gene TRBJ1-1; D is ambiguous. The length of the CDR3 is 14 residues. The germline V gene encodes CDR1 MNHEY and CDR2 SMNVEV (reference sequence). With 1 base removed from V and 6 bases from J, the gap between germline ends came to 12 bases. Here the CDR3 reads CASSLWGPSPEAFF. CDR3 in DNA: TGTGCCAGCAGTTTATGGGGTCCCAGCCCTGAAGCTTTCTTT.

This clonotype was counted at least ten times. This chain links TRBV3-1 with TRBJ2-7, with D unresolved. Germline CDR1 and CDR2: LGHDT and YNNKEL (reference sequence). The CDR3 sequence is 16 residues long. The germline V and J ends were trimmed by 4 bases and 3 bases, with 19 bases remaining between them. The CDR3 DNA reads as TGTGCCAGCAGCCCCCAAGGTGTTGGCGGAAACTACGAGCAGTACTTC. This sequence encodes CASSPQGVGGNYEQYF.